The count of the clone carrying this TCR beta chain is one. The sample belongs to a study of blood T cell repertoires in COVID-19. Study at large: Samples came from the United States, Italy and Spain, spanning acute and convalescent COVID-19. PBMCs, B-cell-depleted T cells, or T cells provided the cDNA or gDNA that made up the material.

How the authors handled the data: Estimation of nucleated cell counts relied on the amplification of reference gene primers. This table comes from immunoSEQ multiplex PCR, and its TCRdb copy is limited to in-frame clones, with some not included. V and J calls and clone size are copied from that table; D and trimming were computed from the DNA. The sample has some 150,000 clones, approximately 90% seen once. Sequencing used peripheral blood. The origin of this receptor is a woman aged 45-65 years with acute or convalescent COVID-19.

The CDR3 DNA sequence: TGTGCCAGCAGTTTAAAGAGCTCCTACGAGCAGTACTTC. It translates to CASSLKSSYEQYF. The chain has TRBV27 and TRBJ2-7, with unresolved D. This CDR3 has 13 amino acids. Germline CDR1 is MNHEY and CDR2 is SMNVEV (reference sequence). V shed 2 bases and J shed 0 bases, with 5 bases lying between them.